The rows below give T cell receptor beta chains drawn from one sample of a study of T cells expressing NK-cell markers. Reanalyzing the 5' RACE reads, TCRdb keeps one entry per CDR3 protein, without DNA. Here the sample table reports 140,000 to 150,000 distinct CDR3 sequences. Sequencing was done on a sample of blood T cells: a sorted CD56 or NKG2C T cell subset, CD4+ or CD8+ T cells, or bulk PBMC T cells (not recorded which). These receptors all come from a man aged 18 to 30 in good health. Each CDR3 is given with its conserved first and last residue.

J gene: TRBJ2-1; V gene: TRBV3-1; CDR3 length: 13; CDR3 protein: CASSQRGGNEQFF
J gene: TRBJ2-3; V gene: TRBV20-1; CDR3 length: 19; CDR3 protein: CSARDLGQSATDSTDTQYF
J gene: TRBJ1-2; V gene: TRBV13; CDR3 length: 13; CDR3 protein: CASSLGGLYGYTF
J gene: TRBJ2-1; V gene: TRBV7-9; CDR3 length: 15; CDR3 protein: CASSARESPRNEQFF
J gene: TRBJ2-1; V gene: TRBV4-2; CDR3 length: 14; CDR3 protein: CASSQDSGADEQFF
J gene: TRBJ2-1; V gene: TRBV29-1; CDR3 length: 17; CDR3 protein: CSVAGLADVSSYNEQFF
J gene: TRBJ2-3; V gene: TRBV27; CDR3 length: 14; CDR3 protein: CASLSVTSTDTQYF
J gene: TRBJ2-7; V gene: TRBV20-1; CDR3 length: 14; CDR3 protein: CSARGRQAGGEQYF
J gene: TRBJ2-3; V gene: TRBV6-5; CDR3 length: 13; CDR3 protein: CASSYGGTDTQYF
J gene: TRBJ2-1; V gene: TRBV25-1; CDR3 length: 13; CDR3 protein: CASTLSGGNEQFF
J gene: TRBJ2-1; V gene: TRBV4-3; CDR3 length: 16; CDR3 protein: CASSQDLASAHNEQFF
J gene: TRBJ2-5; V gene: TRBV2; CDR3 length: 16; CDR3 protein: CASIERDMILPETQYF
J gene: TRBJ1-2; V gene: TRBV6-1; CDR3 length: 16; CDR3 protein: CASSARDNLLAYGYTF
J gene: TRBJ2-4; V gene: TRBV25-1; CDR3 length: 12; CDR3 protein: CASSSDRGVQYF
J gene: TRBJ1-1; V gene: TRBV19; CDR3 length: 11; CDR3 protein: CASSMNTEAFF
J gene: TRBJ2-2; V gene: TRBV29-1; CDR3 length: 15; CDR3 protein: CSVDGGGLNTGELFF
J gene: TRBJ2-3; V gene: TRBV27; CDR3 length: 13; CDR3 protein: CASSLGRADTQYF
J gene: TRBJ2-1; V gene: TRBV20-1; CDR3 length: 12; CDR3 protein: CSASEEGTEQFF
J gene: TRBJ2-3; V gene: TRBV27; CDR3 length: 16; CDR3 protein: CASSFSAGIGTDTQYF
J gene: TRBJ1-2; V gene: TRBV14; CDR3 length: 15; CDR3 protein: CASSQDSPLLYGYTF
J gene: TRBJ2-1; V gene: TRBV15; CDR3 length: 18; CDR3 protein: CATSRDVGGYSSIDEQFF
J gene: TRBJ2-1; V gene: TRBV7-3; CDR3 length: 14; CDR3 protein: CASSLTAGYNEQFF
J gene: TRBJ2-1; V gene: TRBV27; CDR3 length: 14; CDR3 protein: CASSWGGDYNEQFF
J gene: TRBJ1-1; V gene: TRBV6-1; CDR3 length: 15; CDR3 protein: CASSEVGSVYTEAFF
J gene: TRBJ2-1; V gene: TRBV7-6; CDR3 length: 18; CDR3 protein: CASSLARTSGSSYNEQFF
J gene: TRBJ2-2; V gene: TRBV7-6; CDR3 length: 16; CDR3 protein: CASSLERAANTGELFF
J gene: TRBJ2-5; V gene: TRBV6-5; CDR3 length: 15; CDR3 protein: CASSFTLVPKETQYF
J gene: TRBJ2-7; V gene: TRBV3-1; CDR3 length: 13; CDR3 protein: CASSFSTGSEQYF
J gene: TRBJ2-4; V gene: TRBV4-3; CDR3 length: 16; CDR3 protein: CASSQDGTSGRDIQYF
J gene: TRBJ2-1; V gene: TRBV11-2; CDR3 length: 14; CDR3 protein: CASSLGLADNEQFF
J gene: TRBJ2-1; V gene: TRBV6-4; CDR3 length: 18; CDR3 protein: CASSPTGTSRSTYNEQFF
J gene: TRBJ2-5; V gene: TRBV4-1; CDR3 length: 15; CDR3 protein: CASSLIHDRAETQYF
J gene: TRBJ2-1; V gene: TRBV20-1; CDR3 length: 16; CDR3 protein: CSARVMRREVPNEQFF
J gene: TRBJ2-3; V gene: TRBV12-3/TRBV12-4; CDR3 length: 15; CDR3 protein: CASSATSGMEDTQYF
J gene: TRBJ1-2; V gene: TRBV10-3; CDR3 length: 12; CDR3 protein: CAITEDRYGYTF
J gene: TRBJ2-2; V gene: TRBV4-3; CDR3 length: 15; CDR3 protein: CASSQGAGPTGELFF
J gene: TRBJ1-2; V gene: TRBV5-6; CDR3 length: 13; CDR3 protein: CASSLQGNYGYTF
J gene: TRBJ2-7; V gene: TRBV7-9; CDR3 length: 13; CDR3 protein: CASSSRGVYEQYF
J gene: TRBJ2-7; V gene: TRBV4-3; CDR3 length: 16; CDR3 protein: CASSQDFRTALNEQYF
J gene: TRBJ2-1; V gene: TRBV10-3; CDR3 length: 14; CDR3 protein: CAISEDSSYNEQFF
J gene: TRBJ2-3; V gene: TRBV12-5; CDR3 length: 15; CDR3 protein: CASGPPSGRADTQYF
J gene: TRBJ1-1; V gene: TRBV19; CDR3 length: 14; CDR3 protein: CASSKGTVNTEAFF